A single sample gave rise to the 31 T cell receptor beta chains below, sequenced in a study of T cell responses to AZD1222 COVID-19 vaccine. Clones were read by immunoSEQ multiplex PCR, and TCRdb kept only the in-frame ones, dropping some. The sample yields approximately 160,000 clones, 94% seen once. This sample comprised peripheral blood, obtained 28 days after the second AZD1222 dose. These receptors were taken from an adult who received the AZD1222 COVID-19 vaccine.

The chain links TRBV30 to TRBJ1-2; TRBD1 agrees at 8 bases. The germline V gene has CDR1 GTSNPN and CDR2 SVGIG (reference sequence). CDR3 length: 16 amino acids. The trim removed 5 bases at V and 6 bases at J, leaving 17 bases unmatched. The CDR3 DNA reads TGTGCCTGGGGACCCGGGACAGGTATACTACTCAATGGCTACACCTTC. Protein sequence: CAWGPGTGILLNGYTF.

This clone came up a few times. The rearrangement joins TRBV23-1 to TRBJ1-1; D remains unclear. TRBV23-1 is noted as an ORF with a role that remains uncertain. There are 17 residues in the CDR3. V lost 3 bases and J 4 bases, leaving 21 bases between the germline ends. The CDR3 reads CASSHLGRAPWGTEAFF. In nucleotides, the CDR3 is TGCGCCAGCAGTCATTTAGGACGGGCCCCCTGGGGCACTGAAGCTTTCTTT.

The chain recombines TRBV27 with TRBJ2-1; 7 bases line up with TRBD2. After removal of 6 bases from V and 7 bases from J, the junction contained 3 bases not matched to a gene. Germline V gene lookup returns CDR1 MNHEY and CDR2 SMNVEV (reference sequence). The length of the CDR3 is 12 residues. The DNA of the CDR3 is TGTGCCAGCAGCCTTAGCGGGAATGAGCAGTTCTTC. Its translation is CASSLSGNEQFF.

V and J are TRBV2 and TRBJ1-5; possibly TRBD1 for D (5 bases). The CDR3 is made up of 14 amino acids. Germline CDR1 and CDR2: SNHLY and FYNNEI. Trimming cost V 3 bases and J 1 base, with 7 bases left between them. The CDR3 DNA sequence: TGTGCCAGCAGTGAGTGGGACAGCAATCAGCCCCAGCATTTT. Encoded protein: CASSEWDSNQPQHF.

The CDR3, as DNA: TGTGCCACCAGCACCTCGGATCAGAACACTGAAGCTTTCTTT. Translated, it gives CATSTSDQNTEAFF. The V call is TRBV15, the J call TRBJ1-1; D not resolved. V was clipped by 4 bases and J by 1 base, with 10 bases between them. CDR1 and CDR2 (germline): LNHNV, YYDKDF (reference sequence). This CDR3 has 14 residues. Drawing the rest from reference TRBV15 and TRBJ1-1, the complete variable domain is DAMVIQNPRYQVTQFGKPVTLSCSQTLNHNVMYWYQQKSSQAPKLLFHYYDKDFNNEADTPDNFQSRRPNTSFCFLDIRSPGLGDTAMYLCATSTSDQNTEAFFGQGTRLTVV.

The J gene is TRBJ2-3, the V gene TRBV6-5; TRBD2 matches 8 bases. This CDR3 has 14 residues. Germline V gene lookup returns CDR1 MNHEY and CDR2 SVGAGI. J lost 3 bases, V lost 4 bases, and 3 bases had no gene match. CDR3 residues: CASSSRGGTDTQYF. The CDR3, as DNA: TGTGCCAGCAGTTCCCGGGGGGGTACAGATACGCAGTATTTT.

V is TRBV4-2 and J is TRBJ2-5, with TRBD2 matching over 9 bases. This CDR3 is built from 16 residues. Unmatched junction bases numbered 7, after V lost 0 bases and J lost 5 bases. Germline-derived CDR1 and CDR2 are LGHNA and YNFKEQ. CDR3 sequence reads: CASSQERRGRGETQYF. CDR3 nucleotides: TGTGCCAGCAGCCAAGAGAGGCGCGGGAGGGGGGAGACCCAGTACTTC.

The rearrangement joins TRBV2 to TRBJ1-2, with TRBD1 matching 9 bases. Per the germline V gene, CDR1 is SNHLY and CDR2 is FYNNEI. This CDR3 has 16 amino acids. V lost 8 bases, J lost 2 bases, and 12 bases stayed unmatched. Here the CDR3 DNA reads TGTGCCAGCTTGAGTACAGGGGGCGTTGGGAACTATGGCTACACCTTC. Translation gives CASLSTGGVGNYGYTF.

This clone was detected only once. V and J are TRBV7-9 and TRBJ2-7; the match to TRBD2 covers 11 bases. Germline V gives CDR1 SEHNR, CDR2 FQNEAQ (reference sequence). The CDR3 totals 14 residues. V lost 4 bases to trimming and J lost 4 bases; unmatched junction nucleotides: 3. The CDR3 DNA reads TGTGCCAGCAGCTCTGGGACTAGCGGTTACGAGCAGTACTTC. Its translation is CASSSGTSGYEQYF.

V gene TRBV6-5 combines with J gene TRBJ2-7, with 14 bases aligning to TRBD2. V shed 5 bases and J 5 bases; nucleotides not matched to a gene: 5. Germline V gene data show CDR1 as MNHEY and CDR2 as SVGAGI. There are 15 residues in the CDR3. This CDR3 is CASSLTSGRAHEQYF. The CDR3 region has the DNA TGTGCCAGCAGTCTGACTAGCGGGAGGGCCCACGAGCAGTACTTC.

The chain couples TRBV9 to TRBJ2-7; 11 nucleotides match TRBD2. Germline CDR1 and CDR2: SGDLS and YYNGEE. This CDR3 has 15 residues. V shed 2 bases, J shed 6 bases, and the junction held 7 bases outside the gene matches. The CDR3 coding sequence is TGTGCCAGCAGCGTCGGACTAGCGGGCCACGGCGAGCAGTACTTC. Protein: CASSVGLAGHGEQYF.

V usage is TRBV7-9 and J usage is TRBJ2-1; no clear D. Trimming stripped 3 bases from V and 8 bases from J, with 5 bases between. The germline V gene encodes CDR1 SEHNR and CDR2 FQNEAQ (reference sequence). The CDR3 length is 11 residues. CDR3 bases: TGTGCCAGCAGCTTCATCCATGAGCAGTTCTTC. Translated: CASSFIHEQFF.

The rearrangement uses TRBV19 and TRBJ2-3, with D perhaps TRBD1 (5 bases). The CDR3 length is 14 residues. Germline lookup yields CDR1 LNHDA and CDR2 SQIVND (reference sequence). The ends were cut back, 3 bases at V and 4 bases at J, with 11 bases in the middle. The DNA for the CDR3 is TGTGCCAGTAGTATCGCAGGGTCTCCAGATACGCAGTATTTT. It translates to CASSIAGSPDTQYF.

CDR3 amino acids: CASSQVGTGESYEQYF. The CDR3 DNA follows: TGCGCCAGCAGCCAAGTGGGGACAGGCGAATCCTACGAGCAGTACTTC. This rearrangement joins TRBV4-1 to TRBJ2-7; TRBD1 matches at 8 bases. The germline CDR1 and CDR2 sequences are MGHRA and YSYEKL. The CDR3 runs 16 residues. V trimming: 1 base; J trimming: 1 base; junction bases outside the gene matches: 6.

The J gene is TRBJ2-1, the V gene TRBV19; 9 nucleotides match TRBD2. Germline trimming cut 6 bases from V and 15 bases from J; bases unmatched to any gene: 6. Germline CDR1 reads LNHDA; CDR2 reads SQIVND (reference sequence). The length of the CDR3 is 11 residues. The CDR3 is CASRLGTSLFF. CDR3 coding DNA: TGTGCCAGTAGGTTAGGGACTAGCCTGTTCTTC.

The V gene is TRBV12-3 or TRBV12-4, the J gene TRBJ2-1; 7 nucleotides match TRBD2. V shed 7 bases, J shed 8 bases, and the junction held 8 bases outside the gene matches. The CDR3 loop spans 13 amino acids. CDR3 loop: CASTLAEFHEQFF. CDR3 nucleotide sequence: TGTGCCAGCACCCTAGCGGAATTCCATGAGCAGTTCTTC.

This clone occurred once. The chain recombines TRBV19 with TRBJ2-7, with 11 bases aligning to TRBD2. Trimming at V came to 5 bases and at J to 0 bases, leaving 3 bases not matched to a gene. The germline V gene has CDR1 LNHDA and CDR2 SQIVND (reference sequence). The CDR3 is 15 amino acids. CDR3 sequence reads: CASSWTSGPSYEQYF. CDR3 bases: TGTGCCAGTAGTTGGACTAGCGGGCCCTCCTACGAGCAGTACTTC.

The rearrangement links TRBV21-1 to TRBJ1-6; the tabulated D call, TRBD1, remains unverified against the DNA. TRBV21-1 is annotated as a pseudogene. The CDR3 length is 18 residues. The CDR3 DNA follows: TGTGCCAGCAGCAACATCACAGGGTACGACACCTATAATTCACCCCTCCACTTT. Translation gives CASSNITGYDTYNSPLHF.

This clone was seen once. CDR3 protein: CASSPRQGAYGYTF. The DNA of the CDR3 is TGTGCCAGCAGCCCCCGACAGGGGGCGTATGGCTACACCTTC. The V call is TRBV7-2, the J call TRBJ1-2; 10 bases agree with TRBD1. V lost 5 bases, J lost 5 bases, and 5 bases stayed unmatched. In germline, CDR1 is SGHTA, CDR2 FQGNSA. CDR3 length: 14 amino acids.

The chain uses TRBV3-1 (or the pseudogene TRBV3-2) and TRBJ2-7; possibly TRBD1 for D (5 bases). The germline CDR1 and CDR2 sequences are LGHDT and YNNKEL (reference sequence). The CDR3 runs to 14 residues. V shed 0 bases and J shed 6 bases, with 12 bases lying between them. The CDR3 sequence is CASSQEPRVLEQYF. The CDR3 region has the DNA TGTGCCAGCAGCCAAGAGCCCAGGGTGCTCGAGCAGTACTTC.

The chain joins TRBV7-9 to TRBJ2-5; D gene unclear. The V gene lost 2 bases and the J gene lost 1 base, with 8 bases spanning the gap. Germline CDR1 reads SEHNR; CDR2 reads FQNEAQ (reference sequence). This CDR3 has 14 amino acids. CDR3 region: CASSLHRLQETQYF. Here the CDR3 DNA reads TGTGCCAGCAGCTTACACCGACTCCAAGAGACCCAGTACTTC.

This clone showed up just once. The rearrangement links TRBV2 to TRBJ2-7; no reliable D call. Germline V lookup: CDR1 SNHLY, CDR2 FYNNEI. CDR3 length equals 12 residues. Deletions cut 10 bases from V and 3 bases from J, with 13 bases between. CDR3 coding DNA: TGTGCCACCGGGTCCCTTTTCTACGAGCAGTACTTC. It translates to CATGSLFYEQYF.

The rearrangement links TRBV21-1 to TRBJ1-5. TRBV21-1 constitutes a pseudogene. This CDR3 region has 15 residues. CDR3 region: CASRLGGGLWGPQHF. In DNA form, the CDR3 reads TGTGCCAGCAGATTGGGAGGGGGCCTCTGGGGGCCCCAGCATTTT.

The J gene is TRBJ2-5, the V gene TRBV19, with unresolved D. V lost 7 bases to trimming and J lost 2 bases, with 11 bases between them. The germline gives CDR1 LNHDA, CDR2 SQIVND (reference sequence). This CDR3 is built from 13 residues. CDR3 region: CASTPLGQETQYF. The CDR3 DNA follows: TGTGCCAGTACCCCTCTAGGGCAAGAGACCCAGTACTTC.

The chain carries TRBV6-5 and TRBJ2-1, with TRBD2 identical over 8 bases. The CDR3 sequence is 15 residues long. Germline values: CDR1 MNHEY, CDR2 SVGAGI. The junction had 6 bases not matched to a gene; V was cut back by 3 bases and J by 5 bases. CDR3 loop: CASSYLAGVDNEQFF. The CDR3 bases are TGTGCCAGCAGTTATCTAGCGGGTGTTGACAATGAGCAGTTCTTC.

The V call is TRBV6-5, the J call TRBJ1-2; 9 bases map to TRBD1. J gave up 7 bases and V 5 bases, and 5 bases lay outside the gene matches. The CDR3 has 13 amino acids. The V gene's germline CDR1 is MNHEY and CDR2 SVGAGI. CDR3 in amino acids: CASSPDRGGGYTF. CDR3 in DNA: TGTGCCAGCAGTCCCGACAGGGGGGGTGGCTACACCTTC.

The V and J genes are TRBV6-5 and TRBJ2-1, with D perhaps being TRBD1 or TRBD2 (5 bases each). The CDR3 contains 15 residues. The V and J ends lost 2 bases and 5 bases respectively, with 13 bases between them. Germline values: CDR1 MNHEY, CDR2 SVGAGI. DNA of the CDR3: TGTGCCAGCAGTTACGAGGGGCTCAGGGACAATGAGCAGTTCTTC. Its translation is CASSYEGLRDNEQFF.

This chain joins TRBV6-5 and TRBJ2-7; tentative D call: TRBD1 (6 bases). Trimming shortened V by 2 bases and J by 4 bases, and 15 bases separated the two germline ends. The CDR3 spans 15 residues. Germline V CDR1 and CDR2: MNHEY, SVGAGI. The CDR3 loop is CASSYRTDSLYEQYF. In DNA form, the CDR3 reads TGTGCCAGCAGTTACCGAACGGACAGCCTATACGAGCAGTACTTC.

V and J are TRBV21-1 and TRBJ2-7; TRBD1, the D gene given by the table, was not confirmed from the DNA. TRBV21-1 is tagged as a pseudogene. The CDR3 extends over 16 amino acids. CDR3 amino acids: CASSKAYDRGPFEQYF. In DNA form, the CDR3 reads TGTGCCAGCAGCAAAGCGTATGACAGGGGGCCTTTCGAGCAGTACTTC.

This clone was recorded only once. Compared with germline, one end of the junction differs, possibly owing to a read error. This chain connects TRBV30 to TRBJ2-5; 7 nucleotides agree with TRBD1. The CDR3 extends over 13 amino acids. From germline, CDR1 is GTSNPN and CDR2 SVGIG (reference sequence). CDR3 sequence reads: CAWRTDVPGQSDF. The CDR3 DNA is TGTGCCTGGAGGACGGATGTACCGGGACAGAGTGACTTC. The variable domain in full, with the rest retrieved from reference TRBV30 and TRBJ2-5, is SQTIHQWPATLVQPVGSPLSLECTVEGTSNPNLYWYRQAAGRGLQLLFYSVGIGQISSEVPQNLSASRPQDRQFILSSKKLLLSDSGFYLCAWRTDVPGQSDFGPGTRLLVL.

The V and J genes are TRBV12-3 or TRBV12-4 and TRBJ2-7, with unresolved D. CDR3 length equals 11 residues. The V end lost 3 bases, the J end lost 9 bases, and 9 bases lay between the germline ends. In nucleotides, the CDR3 is TGTGCCAGCAGTTTTGGTGTTATGCAGTACTTC. Its translation is CASSFGVMQYF.